The 4 T cell receptor beta chains below were found in one sample sequenced in a study of cytomegalovirus exposure and HLA in healthy donors. In the PCR, 60 Vbeta and 13 Jbeta primers were used. Libraries were prepared by immunoSEQ multiplex PCR; TCRdb keeps only in-frame clonotypes and omits some of them. The sample contains some 200,000 clones, 76% of which appear only once. The sample was PBMCs. Every receptor here comes from a man aged 18 to 29 in good health and CMV-seronegative.

There are a few counts of this clone. The chain combines TRBV2 with TRBJ2-7; weak D call: TRBD1 (5 bases). The germline CDR1 and CDR2 sequences are SNHLY and FYNNEI. Deletions cut 7 bases from V and 0 bases from J, with 16 bases between. The CDR3 contains 15 residues. CDR3: CASKANTQASYEQYF. The CDR3 DNA reads TGTGCCAGCAAAGCCAACACACAGGCCTCCTACGAGCAGTACTTC.

The chain recombines TRBV29-1 with TRBJ1-2, with 9 bases identical to TRBD1. The CDR3 totals 15 residues. V shed 6 bases, J shed 4 bases, and the junction held 12 bases outside the gene matches. Germline CDR1 SQVTM, CDR2 ANQGSEA. The CDR3 here is CSVVQPGTGIYGYTF. The CDR3 coding sequence is TGCAGCGTGGTCCAACCCGGGACAGGGATCTATGGCTACACCTTC.

This chain links TRBV28 with TRBJ2-4; 11 positions match TRBD2. Germline loops: CDR1 MDHEN, CDR2 SYDVKM. Germline trimming cut 2 bases from V and 0 bases from J; bases unmatched to any gene: 6. The CDR3 extends over 18 amino acids. The CDR3 sequence is CASSLVSGRAPAKNIQYF. In DNA, the CDR3 is TGTGCCAGCAGTTTAGTTAGCGGGAGGGCCCCAGCCAAAAACATTCAGTACTTC.

This chain connects TRBV18 to TRBJ2-7; 8 nucleotides align to TRBD2. J lost 9 bases, V lost 2 bases, and 9 bases had no gene match. The CDR3 loop spans 14 amino acids. Looked up from germline, CDR1 is KGHSH and CDR2 is LQKENI. The CDR3 loop reads CASSPDWTSPWQYF. The CDR3 DNA reads TGTGCCAGCTCACCAGATTGGACTAGCCCATGGCAGTACTTC.